These T cell receptor beta chains were read from a single sample in a study of vaccination effects on CD4 cells after COVID-19. These receptors have no known antigen. The method was immunoSEQ multiplex PCR; TCRdb's version includes in-frame clones alone and lacks a portion of them. The data contain about 47,000 clones, under 80% of them singletons. The sequencing used CD4+ T cells from PBMCs cultured without peptide, collected after COVID-19 vaccination. The receptors originated from a human donor who received a COVID-19 vaccine. The CDR3 runs from the conserved cysteine through the conserved F or W. The D gene is left open where the match is weak. Some rows have no size entry. The others give once, few or many, or a class for an expanded clone.

14	.	TRBV3-1/TRBV3-2	.	TRBJ2-5	CASSHPGPVETQYF
15	.	TRBV3-1/TRBV3-2	.	TRBJ1-4	CASSEYRVLNEKLFF
13	few	TRBV11-3	.	TRBJ2-7	CASSLTGSDEQYF
17	.	TRBV18	TRBD1	TRBJ2-1	CASSPRIGTAYYNEQFF
12	few	TRBV3-1/TRBV3-2	TRBD1	TRBJ2-7	CASSPRTGLYYF
16	.	TRBV6-1	.	TRBJ2-1	CASSVGAVLSHNEQFF
14	.	TRBV18	.	TRBJ2-1	CASSPSGSYNEQFF
19	.	TRBV7-2	TRBD1	TRBJ1-2	CASSLVSLGQGSRGYGYTF
15	.	TRBV4-1	.	TRBJ2-1	CASSPDHTSYNEQFF
15	.	TRBV2	TRBD2	TRBJ2-3	CAVGLAGGATDTQYF
17	.	TRBV2	.	TRBJ1-3	CASSLQGRTSSGNTIYF
16	.	TRBV27	TRBD2	TRBJ2-1	CASSLSLGLAGSSAVF
14	.	TRBV19	TRBD2	TRBJ2-5	CASSLAGALETQYF
12	once	TRBV5-4	.	TRBJ2-7	CASSLPNGEQYF
17	.	TRBV21-1	.	TRBJ2-3	CASSKRYRDRGGDTQYF
13	.	TRBV25-1	.	TRBJ1-2	CASRDTGLNVYTF
15	.	TRBV6-5	.	TRBJ1-6	CASSYSGRADSPLHF
16	.	TRBV7-6	.	TRBJ1-5	CASSLARGGVGQPQHF
17	once	TRBV11-2	.	TRBJ2-2	CASSQPSGQINTGELFF
15	few	TRBV2	TRBD1	TRBJ1-6	CASREGTDYNSPLHF
13	.	TRBV6-5	TRBD1	TRBJ2-5	CASSDDRGETQYF
14	.	TRBV27	.	TRBJ1-2	CASRPLGENYGYTF
13	.	TRBV9	.	TRBJ1-1	CASSVRGGTEAFF
11	.	TRBV13	.	TRBJ1-3	CASSLLNTIYF
17	.	TRBV4-2	.	TRBJ2-7	CASSQDNRGHQIYEQYF
16	few	TRBV4-2	.	TRBJ2-6	CASSQEGKSGANVLTF
12	.	TRBV18	.	TRBJ2-3	CASSIGIDTQYF
15	.	TRBV15	.	TRBJ2-3	CATSRDLGRTDTQYF
12	few	TRBV18	.	TRBJ1-5	CASSPSNQPQHF
14	.	TRBV13	.	TRBJ2-5	CASSLNTDQETQYF
14	.	TRBV27	TRBD1	TRBJ1-4	CASRQGALNEKLFF
13	.	TRBV2	TRBD1	TRBJ2-5	CASGLQGGKTQYF
12	.	TRBV5-6	.	TRBJ1-2	CASSTGQYGYTF